These T cell receptor beta chains were read from a single sample in a study of OX40 agonist ivuxolimab in advanced cancers. Here immunoSEQ multiplex PCR was the method, and the copy in TCRdb shows in-frame clones only, minus some. Here the sample spans tens of thousands of clones, roughly 80% being singletons. Sequencing used CD4+ or CD8+ T cells sorted from blood, obtained in a trial of the OX40 agonist ivuxolimab. The receptors derive from an adult with an advanced solid tumor such as melanoma, head and neck, liver or kidney cancer. CDR3s include the opening cysteine and the closing phenylalanine or tryptophan. D genes are given only for firm matches. Size tells how often a clone was seen (once, few, many) or the class of an expanded clone, and some rows leave it out.

d_call: TRBD2; clone_size: -; v_call: TRBV5-1; j_call: TRBJ2-1; cdr3_nt: TGCGCCAGCAGCCGGGGGGTTGTGGGCAATGAGCAGTTCTTC; cdr3_aa: CASSRGVVGNEQFF
d_call: TRBD1; clone_size: many; v_call: TRBV6-1; j_call: TRBJ2-7; cdr3_nt: TGTGCCAGCAGCCAACAGGGGACAGGGGGCGAGCAGTACTTC; cdr3_aa: CASSQQGTGGEQYF
d_call: -; clone_size: -; v_call: TRBV4-3; j_call: TRBJ2-1; cdr3_nt: TGCGCCAGCAGCCAAGTCCCCGGTTATGAGCAGTTCTTC; cdr3_aa: CASSQVPGYEQFF
d_call: TRBD2; clone_size: -; v_call: TRBV7-2; j_call: TRBJ2-1; cdr3_nt: TGTGCCAGCAGCTTCATGACTGGGGGGGGTGAGCAGTTCTTC; cdr3_aa: CASSFMTGGGEQFF
d_call: -; clone_size: -; v_call: TRBV7-3; j_call: TRBJ1-1; cdr3_nt: TGTGCCAGCAGCTCTCAATCGGGCACTGAAGCTTTCTTT; cdr3_aa: CASSSQSGTEAFF
d_call: -; clone_size: -; v_call: TRBV7-2; j_call: TRBJ2-7; cdr3_nt: TGTGCCAGCAGCTTAACCAGCGGGCCCTACGAGCAGTACTTC; cdr3_aa: CASSLTSGPYEQYF
d_call: -; clone_size: -; v_call: TRBV6-1; j_call: TRBJ1-1; cdr3_nt: TGTGCCAGCAGCGAACATAAGGTGAACACTGAAGCTTTCTTT; cdr3_aa: CASSEHKVNTEAFF
d_call: -; clone_size: -; v_call: TRBV7-9; j_call: TRBJ2-4; cdr3_nt: TGTGCCAGCAGCCCACCTTGGGGCGTCAACATTCAGTACTTC; cdr3_aa: CASSPPWGVNIQYF
d_call: -; clone_size: few; v_call: TRBV5-1; j_call: TRBJ1-6; cdr3_nt: TGCGCCAGCAGCTTGAACAGTGGGGATTCACCCCTCCACTTT; cdr3_aa: CASSLNSGDSPLHF
d_call: TRBD1; clone_size: -; v_call: TRBV27; j_call: TRBJ2-5; cdr3_nt: TGTGCCAGCAGCTCGGACAGGGGGCACCAGTACTTC; cdr3_aa: CASSSDRGHQYF
d_call: -; clone_size: -; v_call: TRBV5-1; j_call: TRBJ1-1; cdr3_nt: TGCGCCAGCAGCTGGGGGATGGGGAACACTGAAGCTTTCTTT; cdr3_aa: CASSWGMGNTEAFF
d_call: -; clone_size: -; v_call: TRBV14; j_call: TRBJ1-4; cdr3_nt: TGTGCCAGCAGGGACACCGGGCGTAATGAAAAACTGTTTTTT; cdr3_aa: CASRDTGRNEKLFF
d_call: -; clone_size: -; v_call: TRBV19; j_call: TRBJ2-2; cdr3_nt: TGTGCCAGTAGTATATTAGGGAACACCGGGGAGCTGTTTTTT; cdr3_aa: CASSILGNTGELFF
d_call: -; clone_size: -; v_call: TRBV18; j_call: TRBJ1-2; cdr3_nt: TGTGCCAGCTCACCACCGGAGGGGAGAGGCTATGGCTACACCTTC; cdr3_aa: CASSPPEGRGYGYTF
d_call: -; clone_size: -; v_call: TRBV25-1; j_call: TRBJ1-1; cdr3_nt: TGTGCCAGCAGTGAATTCAGGGCGGGGACTGAAGCTTTCTTT; cdr3_aa: CASSEFRAGTEAFF
d_call: -; clone_size: -; v_call: TRBV6-5; j_call: TRBJ2-2; cdr3_nt: TGTGCCAGCAGGTGGGGGACTTCTTTGACCGGGGAGCTGTTTTTT; cdr3_aa: CASRWGTSLTGELFF
d_call: -; clone_size: -; v_call: TRBV10-3; j_call: TRBJ1-5; cdr3_nt: TGTGCCATCAGTGAGTCGTCAGGGGATCAGCCCCAGCATTTT; cdr3_aa: CAISESSGDQPQHF
d_call: -; clone_size: -; v_call: TRBV30; j_call: TRBJ1-2; cdr3_nt: TGTGCCTGGAGTGGGGGGAGACGCTATGGCTACACCTTC; cdr3_aa: CAWSGGRRYGYTF
d_call: -; clone_size: -; v_call: TRBV25-1; j_call: TRBJ1-2; cdr3_nt: TGTGCCAGCAGGAGGGGGGTGGACTATGGCTACACCTTC; cdr3_aa: CASRRGVDYGYTF
d_call: -; clone_size: -; v_call: TRBV6-6; j_call: TRBJ1-1; cdr3_nt: TGTGCCAGCAGTTCCCAGTGGACGAACACTGAAGCTTTCTTT; cdr3_aa: CASSSQWTNTEAFF
d_call: -; clone_size: -; v_call: TRBV5-1; j_call: TRBJ1-1; cdr3_nt: TGCGCCAGCAGCTTGTACGCGGTCGGTGAAGCTTTCTTT; cdr3_aa: CASSLYAVGEAFF
d_call: -; clone_size: -; v_call: TRBV7-6; j_call: TRBJ2-3; cdr3_nt: TGTGCCAGCACAATAAGCGTTCGAGATACGCAGTATTTT; cdr3_aa: CASTISVRDTQYF
d_call: TRBD1; clone_size: -; v_call: TRBV5-1; j_call: TRBJ2-2; cdr3_nt: TGCGCCAGCAGTGGGGGACAGGGGATGAACACCGGGGAGCTGTTTTTT; cdr3_aa: CASSGGQGMNTGELFF